Presented here are 27 T cell receptor beta chains from one specimen sequenced in a study of cytomegalovirus exposure and HLA in healthy donors. PCR employed 60 Vbeta and 13 Jbeta primers. Measured with immunoSEQ multiplex PCR; TCRdb has only the in-frame clones, and not every one. Here the sample table reports 45,000 to 55,000 clones. Sequencing input: PBMCs. The receptors originated from a woman between 50 and 59 years old in good health and CMV-seropositive.

The gene calls are TRBV4-2 and TRBJ2-3, with 7 nucleotides matching TRBD2. The junction had 5 bases not matched to a gene; V was cut back by 0 bases and J by 2 bases. The CDR3 covers 16 residues. CDR1 is LGHNA and CDR2 is YNFKEQ in the germline V gene. This chain's CDR3 is CASSQEGGSITDTQYF. CDR3 coding DNA: TGTGCCAGCAGCCAAGAGGGCGGGAGTATCACAGATACGCAGTATTTT.

V usage is TRBV5-8 and J usage is TRBJ1-2; TRBD1 agrees at 8 bases. Per germline, CDR1 SGHTS and CDR2 YDEGEE. CDR3 length: 14 residues. Trimming removed 4 bases from V and 4 bases from J; junction bases left unmatched: 6. The CDR3 DNA reads TGTGCCAGCAGCCCCTGGGGACAGGTCTATGGCTACACCTTC. It translates to CASSPWGQVYGYTF.

The genes are TRBV11-2 and TRBJ1-1; 7 nucleotides match TRBD1. This CDR3 has 15 amino acids. Germline V gene sequence: CDR1 SGHAT, CDR2 FQNNGV. V was clipped by 4 bases and J by 1 base; unmatched bases: 6. The CDR3 is CASSSRTGRNTEAFF. DNA for the CDR3: TGTGCCAGCAGCTCCCGGACAGGACGGAACACTGAAGCTTTCTTT.

The rearrangement joins TRBV5-1 to TRBJ2-7, with 11 bases fitting TRBD2. Germline CDR1 and CDR2: SGHRS and YFSETQ. V shed 5 bases, J shed 3 bases, and the junction held 7 bases outside the gene matches. The CDR3 loop spans 15 amino acids. CDR3: CASRLLAGGFYEQYF. The CDR3 DNA reads TGCGCCAGCAGACTCCTAGCGGGAGGATTCTACGAGCAGTACTTC.

This chain connects TRBV30 to TRBJ2-7, with TRBD1 identical over 8 bases. Germline V lookup: CDR1 GTSNPN, CDR2 SVGIG (reference sequence). This CDR3 region has 14 residues. With V trimmed by 1 base and J by 6 bases, 8 bases remained unmatched. The CDR3 reads CAWSGQGWVLEQYF. DNA of the CDR3: TGTGCCTGGAGTGGACAGGGGTGGGTCCTCGAGCAGTACTTC.

The V and J genes are TRBV7-9 and TRBJ2-5, with a possible D match to TRBD1 (6 bases). The ends were cut back, 4 bases at V and 4 bases at J, with 19 bases in the middle. The CDR3 contains 16 residues. Germline values: CDR1 SEHNR, CDR2 FQNEAQ (reference sequence). The chain's CDR3 is CASSSVDSGWGETQYF. CDR3 DNA sequence: TGTGCCAGCAGCTCCGTGGACAGCGGATGGGGAGAGACCCAGTACTTC.

The J gene is TRBJ1-1, the V gene TRBV28; a possible D gene is TRBD1 (5 bases). The CDR3 sequence is 15 residues long. V was cut by 6 bases and J by 4 bases, with 18 bases left in between. Germline V gene lookup returns CDR1 MDHEN and CDR2 SYDVKM. CDR3 sequence: CASRPPDSWSTEAFF. The CDR3 DNA is TGTGCCAGCAGACCCCCCGACAGTTGGAGCACTGAAGCTTTCTTT.

The rearrangement links TRBV4-2 to TRBJ2-5; 11 positions match TRBD2. With 4 bases clipped from V and 0 bases from J, the junction kept 4 bases outside the gene matches. From germline, CDR1 is LGHNA and CDR2 YNFKEQ. The CDR3 contains 16 residues. The CDR3 spells CASSPRLAGNQETQYF. The CDR3 DNA is TGTGCCAGCAGCCCACGACTAGCGGGGAACCAAGAGACCCAGTACTTC.

The chain carries TRBV7-2 and TRBJ1-3; 11 bases fit TRBD1. V trimming: 5 bases; J trimming: 7 bases; junction bases outside the gene matches: 4. The length of the CDR3 is 14 residues. In germline, CDR1 is SGHTA, CDR2 FQGNSA. The CDR3 DNA sequence: TGTGCCAGCAGCCCCGGGACAGGGGGGAACACCATATATTTT. Residues: CASSPGTGGNTIYF.

V usage is TRBV4-2 and J usage is TRBJ1-1, with 10 bases lining up with TRBD1. This CDR3 region has 17 residues. V shed 0 bases, J shed 6 bases, and the junction held 10 bases outside the gene matches. Germline lookup yields CDR1 LGHNA and CDR2 YNFKEQ. In DNA, the CDR3 is TGTGCCAGCAGCCAAGATGGTGCGGACAGGGGGTTGGCTGAAGCTTTCTTT. Translating it yields CASSQDGADRGLAEAFF.

The chain joins TRBV6-5 to TRBJ1-2, with 7 bases that match TRBD1. CDR1 is MNHEY and CDR2 is SVGAGI in the germline V gene. The CDR3 has 14 amino acids. Trimming removed 4 bases from V and 1 base from J; junction bases left unmatched: 3. This CDR3 reads CASSSDRDNYGYTF. The CDR3 DNA follows: TGTGCCAGCAGTTCCGACAGGGATAACTATGGCTACACCTTC.

The chain is built from TRBV7-2 and TRBJ1-1; D call uncertain. Trimming cost V 5 bases and J 1 base, with 14 bases left between them. The CDR3 is 15 residues long. Germline V gene lookup returns CDR1 SGHTA and CDR2 FQGNSA. CDR3 sequence reads: CASSPPSSGNTEAFF. In nucleotides, the CDR3 is TGTGCCAGCAGCCCACCGAGCAGCGGGAACACTGAAGCTTTCTTT.

J is TRBJ1-1 and V is TRBV14; D gene uncertain. Germline assignment: CDR1 SGHDN and CDR2 FVKESK. The germline V and J ends were trimmed by 1 base and 0 bases, with 3 bases remaining between them. The CDR3 loop spans 13 amino acids. The CDR3, as DNA: TGTGCCAGCAGCCAAGTAATGAACACTGAAGCTTTCTTT. This encodes CASSQVMNTEAFF.

The V gene is TRBV4-2, the J gene TRBJ2-7; a weak D match, TRBD1 (6 bases). Between the trimmed V and J ends, which lost 1 base and 0 bases, there was a span of 7 bases. This CDR3 is built from 14 residues. Germline V gives CDR1 LGHNA, CDR2 YNFKEQ. Here the CDR3 DNA reads TGTGCCAGCAGCCAAGGGGACAACTCCTACGAGCAGTACTTC. Amino acid sequence: CASSQGDNSYEQYF.

The chain has TRBV2 and TRBJ1-3; D gene uncertain. The V end lost 3 bases, the J end lost 0 bases, and 6 bases lay between the germline ends. CDR1 is SNHLY and CDR2 is FYNNEI in the germline V gene. The CDR3 contains 14 residues. This CDR3 reads CASSDRGSGNTIYF. The CDR3 DNA sequence: TGTGCCAGCAGTGATCGAGGCTCTGGAAACACCATATATTTT.

To note about this clone: One junction end does not reproduce the germline sequence, and a read error may be involved. This chain uses TRBV30 with TRBJ2-3; TRBD2 aligns across 8 bases. Germline V gene lookup returns CDR1 GTSNPN and CDR2 SVGIG (reference sequence). The CDR3 contains 14 residues. This chain's CDR3 is CAWTRRGLGGRVGF. The CDR3 DNA follows: TGTGCCTGGACCCGCCGGGGACTAGGAGGGAGAGTGGGGTTT.

The rearrangement links TRBV28 to TRBJ2-6, with 9 nucleotides matching TRBD1. The CDR3 is 18 amino acids. Germline assignment: CDR1 MDHEN and CDR2 SYDVKM. V shed 3 bases and J 2 bases; nucleotides not matched to a gene: 8. CDR3 in amino acids: CASSFPGQGRTGANVLTF. The CDR3 DNA reads TGTGCCAGCAGTTTCCCGGGACAGGGTAGGACTGGGGCCAACGTCCTGACTTTC.

This sequence joins TRBV16 and TRBJ2-7; 11 bases are shared with TRBD1. The CDR3 totals 15 residues. V gave up 0 bases and J gave up 7 bases; unmatched junction bases: 5. CDR1 is KGHSY and CDR2 is FQNENV in the germline V gene. In nucleotides, the CDR3 is TGTGCCAGCAGCCAATCGGACAGGGGGCCGGAAGAGCAGTACTTC. Amino acids: CASSQSDRGPEEQYF.

J is TRBJ2-7 and V is TRBV6-1; D perhaps matches TRBD1 (6 bases). Germline V CDR1 and CDR2: MNHNS, SASEGT. The CDR3 consists of 15 residues. V was pared by 0 bases and J by 4 bases, with 13 bases between. The DNA for the CDR3 is TGTGCCAGCAGTGAAGCGACAGGATACTCTTACGAGCAGTACTTC. Its protein is CASSEATGYSYEQYF.

The V call is TRBV5-4, the J call TRBJ2-7; 9 bases line up with TRBD1. J lost 5 bases, V lost 5 bases, and 5 bases had no gene match. Germline V gives CDR1 SGHNT, CDR2 YYREEE (reference sequence). The CDR3 is 13 amino acids. The CDR3 spells CASSQTGGNEQYF. The DNA for the CDR3 is TGTGCCAGCAGTCAGACAGGGGGTAACGAGCAGTACTTC.

The chain joins TRBV7-8 to TRBJ1-1; possibly TRBD1 for D (6 bases). Germline V gene lookup returns CDR1 SGHVS and CDR2 FQNEAQ. V dropped 7 bases and J dropped 11 bases, with 20 bases sitting between them. The CDR3 loop spans 13 amino acids. CDR3 sequence reads: CASTLDRSAAAFF. The CDR3 DNA reads TGTGCCAGCACCCTAGACAGGTCCGCAGCCGCTTTCTTT.

The rearrangement links TRBV6-6 to TRBJ1-1, with D hard to call. Germline values: CDR1 MNHNY, CDR2 SVGAGI (reference sequence). CDR3 size: 13 residues. The V end lost 7 bases, the J end lost 4 bases, and 13 bases lay between the germline ends. CDR3 protein: CASIFTVSTEAFF. CDR3 nucleotide sequence: TGTGCCAGCATATTTACCGTGAGCACTGAAGCTTTCTTT.

The chain combines TRBV6-6 with TRBJ2-3; perhaps TRBD2 as D (5 bases). CDR1 is MNHNY and CDR2 is SVGAGI in the germline V gene (reference sequence). The CDR3 totals 15 residues. The V end lost 8 bases, the J end lost 0 bases, and 15 bases lay between the germline ends. CDR3 loop: CASDRSGSSTDTQYF. Written as DNA, the CDR3 is TGTGCCAGCGACCGAAGCGGATCTAGCACAGATACGCAGTATTTT.

V usage is TRBV7-9 and J usage is TRBJ2-1; 13 positions agree with TRBD2. The CDR3 is 16 amino acids. After removal of 6 bases from V and 9 bases from J, the junction contained 11 bases not matched to a gene. The V gene's germline CDR1 is SEHNR and CDR2 FQNEAQ (reference sequence). CDR3 residues: CASSYVPGLAGSEQFF. The CDR3 nucleotides read TGTGCCAGCAGTTACGTCCCGGGACTAGCGGGGAGTGAGCAGTTCTTC.

The gene calls are TRBV7-6 and TRBJ1-1; a possible D gene is TRBD1 (5 bases). Germline assignment: CDR1 SGHVS and CDR2 FNYEAQ. The CDR3 is 15 residues long. V was trimmed by 4 bases and J by 6 bases, leaving 18 bases between them. The CDR3 coding sequence is TGTGCCAGCAGCTCCAGCTCGGAGGGGAGGGCTGAAGCTTTCTTT. Protein product: CASSSSSEGRAEAFF.

J is TRBJ2-2 and V is TRBV4-1, with no clear D. V was shortened by 4 bases and J by 0 bases, with 3 bases between the two germline ends. The CDR3 has 13 amino acids. The germline V gene encodes CDR1 MGHRA and CDR2 YSYEKL. DNA for the CDR3: TGCGCCAGCAGCCCAACGAACACCGGGGAGCTGTTTTTT. The encoded protein is CASSPTNTGELFF.

The rearrangement links TRBV2 to TRBJ2-2; no clear D. Per the germline V gene, CDR1 is SNHLY and CDR2 is FYNNEI. The V end lost 4 bases, the J end lost 5 bases, and 8 bases lay between the germline ends. The length of the CDR3 is 13 residues. CDR3: CASSGAATGELFF. The CDR3 DNA reads as TGTGCCAGCAGTGGGGCAGCTACCGGGGAGCTGTTTTTT.